Described below is a single T cell receptor (beta chain) sequence and its context. No antigen is known for it. With the 5' RACE reads reprocessed, TCRdb shows one record per CDR3 protein and no DNA. Recorded here are 550,000 or so distinct CDR3 sequences; the top ten clones represent roughly 3.6%. This specimen belongs to a study of T cells expressing NK-cell markers. Findings and limits, study-wide: Of the CD8+ T cells in six donors, roughly 1.0-7.5% belonged to dominant NKG2C+ clonotypes.

The CDR3 is 16 residues long. Per the germline V gene, CDR1 is SNHLY and CDR2 is FYNNEI. The chain carries TRBV2 and TRBJ1-5; TCRdb calls TRBD1, which cannot be checked without DNA. Sequences were obtained from blood T cells: a sorted CD56 or NKG2C T cell subset, CD4+ or CD8+ T cells, or bulk PBMC T cells (not recorded which). The receptor was isolated from a man aged 18 to 29 in good health. The CDR3 sequence: CASSDGQGIVHQPQHF.